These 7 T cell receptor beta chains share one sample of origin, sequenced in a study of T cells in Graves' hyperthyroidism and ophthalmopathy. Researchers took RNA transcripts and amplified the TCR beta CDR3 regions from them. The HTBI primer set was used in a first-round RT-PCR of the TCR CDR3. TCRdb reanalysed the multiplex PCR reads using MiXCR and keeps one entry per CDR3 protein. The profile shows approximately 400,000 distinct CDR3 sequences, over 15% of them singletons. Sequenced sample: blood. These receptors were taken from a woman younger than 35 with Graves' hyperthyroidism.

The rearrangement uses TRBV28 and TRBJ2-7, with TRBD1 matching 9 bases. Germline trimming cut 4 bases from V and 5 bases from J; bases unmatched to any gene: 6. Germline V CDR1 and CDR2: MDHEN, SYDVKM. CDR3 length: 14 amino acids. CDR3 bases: TGTGCCAGCAGTTCAGGGACAGGGTTCGACGAGCAGTACTTC. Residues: CASSSGTGFDEQYF. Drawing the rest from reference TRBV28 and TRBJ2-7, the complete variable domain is DVKVTQSSRYLVKRTGEKVFLECVQDMDHENMFWYRQDPGLGLRLIYFSYDVKMKEKGDIPEGYSVSREKKERFSLILESASTNQTSMYLCASSSGTGFDEQYFGPGTRLTVT.

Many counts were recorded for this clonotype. The chain's CDR3 is CASSSRQGHRTEAFF. CDR3 in DNA: TGTGCCAGCAGCTCCAGACAGGGGCACCGTACTGAAGCTTTCTTT. V is TRBV11-2 and J is TRBJ1-1, with 8 bases that match TRBD1. Trimming took 4 bases from V and 5 from J; bases not matched to a gene: 9. CDR3 size: 15 residues. CDR1 SGHAT and CDR2 FQNNGV come from the germline V gene.

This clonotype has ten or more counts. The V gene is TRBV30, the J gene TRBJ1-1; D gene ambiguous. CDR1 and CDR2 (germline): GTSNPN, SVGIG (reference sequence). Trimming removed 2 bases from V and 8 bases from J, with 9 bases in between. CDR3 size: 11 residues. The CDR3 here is CAWSRAFEAFF. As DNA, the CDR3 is TGTGCCTGGAGTCGCGCCTTCGAAGCTTTCTTT.

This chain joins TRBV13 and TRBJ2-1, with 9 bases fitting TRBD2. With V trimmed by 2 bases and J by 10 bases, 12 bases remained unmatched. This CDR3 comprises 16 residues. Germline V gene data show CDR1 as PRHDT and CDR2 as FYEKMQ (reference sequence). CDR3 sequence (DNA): TGTGCCAGCAGCTTACAAGGTCTAGCGGGGTTTGGCGAGCAGTTCTTC. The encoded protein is CASSLQGLAGFGEQFF.

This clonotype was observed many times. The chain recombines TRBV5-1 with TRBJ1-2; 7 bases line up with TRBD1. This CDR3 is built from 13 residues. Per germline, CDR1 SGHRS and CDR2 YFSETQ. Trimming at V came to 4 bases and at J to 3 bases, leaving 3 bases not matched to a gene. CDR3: CASSTDRDYGYTF. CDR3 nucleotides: TGCGCCAGCAGCACCGACAGGGACTATGGCTACACCTTC.

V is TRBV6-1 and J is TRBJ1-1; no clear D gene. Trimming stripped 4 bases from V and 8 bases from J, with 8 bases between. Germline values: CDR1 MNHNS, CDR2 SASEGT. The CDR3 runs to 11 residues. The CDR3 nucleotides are TGTGCCAGCAGTGCGGCGGGGGAAGCTTTCTTT. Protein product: CASSAAGEAFF.

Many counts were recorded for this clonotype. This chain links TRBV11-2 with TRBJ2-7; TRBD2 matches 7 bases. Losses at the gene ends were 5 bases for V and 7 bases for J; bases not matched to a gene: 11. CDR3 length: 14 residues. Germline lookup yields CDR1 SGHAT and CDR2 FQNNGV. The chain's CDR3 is CASSDLKGAGEQYF. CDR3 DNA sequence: TGTGCCAGCAGCGATTTAAAGGGAGCGGGAGAGCAGTACTTC. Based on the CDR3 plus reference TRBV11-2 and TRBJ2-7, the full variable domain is EAGVAQSPRYKIIEKRQSVAFWCNPISGHATLYWYQQILGQGPKLLIQFQNNGVVDDSQLPKDRFSAERLKGVDSTLKIQPAKLEDSAVYLCASSDLKGAGEQYFGPGTRLTVT.